This T cell receptor beta chain was sequenced in a study of blood T cell repertoires in COVID-19. Turning to the study itself: The United States, Italy and Spain supplied acute and convalescent COVID-19 samples. Sources were T cells, B-cell-depleted T cells, or PBMCs; the material itself was cDNA or gDNA.

This CDR3 spans 15 amino acids. V gave up 7 bases and J gave up 4 bases, with 18 bases separating them. Looked up from germline, CDR1 is SNHLY and CDR2 is FYNNEI. The study assigned cohorts using participant-reported clinical history. This clone was picked up a small number of times. The authors' processing: Estimates of nucleated cell counts were drawn from the amplification of reference gene primers. Assay: immunoSEQ multiplex PCR; the TCRdb copy retains only in-frame clones and omits some. That table is the source of V, J and clone size, and D and trimming were worked out from the DNA. The table has about 190,000 clones, approximately 73% seen once.

Sequenced input: PBMCs or T cells enriched from blood (not recorded which). V usage is TRBV2 and J usage is TRBJ2-3; D might be TRBD2 (7 bases). This receptor was identified in a woman aged 45-59 years with acute COVID-19. The CDR3 region has the DNA TGTGCCAGCATCCAAGGGGGGGCCCGGGCAGATACGCAGTATTTT. Its protein product is CASIQGGARADTQYF. The full variable domain, with the rest looked up from reference TRBV2 and TRBJ2-3, is EPEVTQTPSHQVTQMGQEVILRCVPISNHLYFYWYRQILGQKVEFLVSFYNNEISEKSEIFDDQFSVERPDGSNFTLKIRSTKLEDSAMYFCASIQGGARADTQYFGPGTRLTVL.